This is a list of T cell receptor beta chains from one sample in a study of blood T cell repertoires in COVID-19. Produced via immunoSEQ multiplex PCR; TCRdb's table is partial and in-frame only. Counted here are around 300,000 clones, around 81% occurring once; the ten biggest clones make up around 4.1%. The sequenced sample was peripheral blood. Every receptor here comes from a woman aged 45 to 65 with active or convalescent COVID-19. Each CDR3 is given with its conserved first and last residue. The D gene is left open where the match is weak. Not all rows give a size; the values are once, few, many and, for expanded clones, a class.

12	TRBD1	TRBV30	-	TRBJ1-1	CAWKGQGPEAFF	TGTGCCTGGAAGGGACAGGGCCCTGAAGCTTTCTTT
15	TRBD2	TRBV6-5	-	TRBJ2-3	CASSHRTSGTDTQYF	TGTGCCAGCAGTCATAGGACTAGCGGCACAGATACGCAGTATTTT
15	-	TRBV2	-	TRBJ1-1	CASSGQTSMNTEAFF	TGTGCCAGCAGTGGACAGACAAGCATGAACACTGAAGCTTTCTTT
13	TRBD1	TRBV11-2	-	TRBJ2-1	CASSLVGQNEQFF	TGTGCCAGCAGCTTAGTGGGACAGAATGAGCAGTTCTTC
20	-	TRBV10-1	few	TRBJ2-1	CASSEDIKSQAGTAYNEQFF	TGCGCCAGCAGTGAAGACATTAAATCCCAGGCCGGGACTGCCTACAATGAGCAGTTCTTC
14	TRBD1	TRBV5-1	-	TRBJ1-6	CASSSTGEGSPLHF	TGCGCCAGCAGCTCCACAGGGGAAGGTTCACCCCTCCACTTT
15	-	TRBV6-5	-	TRBJ1-1	CASTKGEGVNTEAFF	TGTGCCAGCACTAAAGGGGAGGGGGTGAACACTGAAGCTTTCTTT
16	TRBD1	TRBV5-1	-	TRBJ2-5	CASRPVGAGGQETQYF	TGCGCCAGCCGGCCCGTCGGGGCAGGGGGACAAGAGACCCAGTACTTC
13	TRBD1	TRBV6-5	once	TRBJ2-7	CASSFTGVGEQYF	TGTGCCAGCAGTTTTACAGGGGTGGGGGAGCAGTACTTC
15	-	TRBV6-5	-	TRBJ1-6	CASSHDRPDNSPLHF	TGTGCCAGCAGTCACGACAGACCGGATAATTCACCCCTCCACTTT
16	-	TRBV7-9	-	TRBJ2-2	CASSLGLGGNTGELFF	TGTGCCAGCAGCTTAGGTCTGGGAGGGAACACCGGGGAGCTGTTTTTT
14	TRBD1	TRBV12-5	-	TRBJ2-2	CASGIGQGLGELFF	TGTGCTAGTGGGATCGGACAGGGTCTCGGGGAGCTGTTTTTT
16	TRBD1	TRBV19	-	TRBJ1-2	CASHPRGQGSDYGYTF	TGTGCCAGCCATCCGAGAGGACAGGGGAGCGACTATGGCTACACCTTC
16	-	TRBV9	once	TRBJ2-5	CASSAHSGAGGETQYF	TGTGCCAGCAGCGCGCATAGTGGTGCAGGTGGGGAGACCCAGTACTTC
14	-	TRBV2	-	TRBJ1-6	CASSERLVRAPLHF	TGTGCCAGCAGTGAAAGGCTGGTGAGGGCACCCCTCCACTTT
21	TRBD2	TRBV4-1	few	TRBJ2-1	CASSRRYGTSAPSSSYNEQFF	TGCGCCAGCAGTCGGAGGTATGGGACTAGCGCACCTTCGAGCTCCTACAATGAGCAGTTCTTC
15	-	TRBV6-5	-	TRBJ1-3	CASSLLQGSGNTIYF	TGTGCCAGCAGTCTCCTGCAGGGCTCTGGAAACACCATATATTTT
13	-	TRBV5-1	-	TRBJ1-2	CASSYGGPYGYTF	TGCGCCAGCTCCTATGGGGGCCCCTATGGCTACACCTTC
13	TRBD1	TRBV6-5	-	TRBJ1-2	CASKRQGAQGYTF	TGTGCCAGCAAACGACAGGGGGCACAAGGCTACACCTTC
13	TRBD1	TRBV28	-	TRBJ1-2	CASSSTGGYGYTF	TGTGCCAGCAGTTCGACAGGGGGTTATGGCTACACCTTC
15	-	TRBV3-1/TRBV3-2	-	TRBJ1-6	CASSQDPPGNSPLHF	TGTGCCAGCAGCCAAGATCCTCCCGGGAATTCACCCCTCCACTTT
15	TRBD1	TRBV27	-	TRBJ1-4	CASSLKGQINEKLFF	TGTGCCAGCAGTTTAAAGGGACAGATTAATGAAAAACTGTTTTTT
17	-	TRBV15	-	TRBJ1-2	CATSRGGPTVNPYGYTF	TGTGCCACCAGCAGAGGTGGGCCGACCGTTAACCCATATGGCTACACCTTC
11	-	TRBV15	-	TRBJ2-7	CATSFSGEQYF	TGTGCCACCAGCTTTAGCGGCGAGCAGTACTTC
14	-	TRBV7-2	-	TRBJ2-7	CASSLEFGSPEQYF	TGTGCCAGCAGCTTAGAGTTCGGGAGTCCCGAGCAGTACTTC
13	-	TRBV12-3/TRBV12-4	-	TRBJ2-1	CASSLTGYNEQFF	TGTGCCAGCAGTTTAACCGGGTACAATGAGCAGTTCTTC
13	-	TRBV3-1/TRBV3-2	-	TRBJ1-5	CASSQGQYQPQHF	TGTGCCAGCAGCCAAGGGCAGTATCAGCCCCAGCATTTT
14	-	TRBV11-2	-	TRBJ2-1	CASSLHPANNEQFF	TGTGCCAGCAGCTTACACCCCGCGAACAATGAGCAGTTCTTC
16	TRBD1	TRBV11-3	-	TRBJ2-5	CASSLEGGSNQETQYF	TGTGCCAGCAGCTTAGAAGGGGGCTCAAACCAAGAGACCCAGTACTTC
14	-	TRBV5-5	few	TRBJ1-6	CASSLGGDGSPLHF	TGTGCCAGCAGCTTAGGAGGGGACGGGTCACCCCTCCACTTT
14	TRBD1	TRBV13	-	TRBJ1-2	CASSMDRSNYGYTF	TGTGCCAGCAGCATGGACAGGAGTAACTATGGCTACACCTTC
16	TRBD1	TRBV19	-	TRBJ1-5	CASSVTTGGNNQPQHF	TGTGCCAGTAGTGTCACGACAGGGGGTAACAATCAGCCCCAGCATTTT
15	TRBD1	TRBV6-5	-	TRBJ2-5	CASSSYDREIETQYF	TGTGCCAGCAGTTCCTACGACAGGGAGATAGAGACCCAGTACTTC
13	-	TRBV24-1	-	TRBJ2-1	CATSDRAFNEQFF	TGTGCCACCAGTGACAGGGCTTTCAATGAGCAGTTCTTC
14	-	TRBV6-5	once	TRBJ1-2	CASSRGIPKYGYTF	TGTGCCAGCAGCCGAGGGATCCCTAAGTATGGCTACACCTTC
16	-	TRBV4-2	-	TRBJ2-1	CASSQDTRRSYNEQFF	TGTGCCAGCAGCCAAGATACGAGGAGAAGCTACAATGAGCAGTTCTTC
16	-	TRBV14	-	TRBJ2-3	CASSHKQGNWKDTQYF	TGTGCCAGCAGCCACAAACAGGGTAATTGGAAAGATACGCAGTATTTT
18	TRBD1	TRBV5-1	-	TRBJ1-1	CASSLFTFRDRENTEAFF	TGCGCCAGCAGCTTGTTCACTTTCCGGGACAGGGAGAACACTGAAGCTTTCTTT
13	-	TRBV7-9	-	TRBJ2-1	CASSLPMTDEQFF	TGTGCCAGCAGCTTACCAATGACAGATGAGCAGTTCTTC
15	-	TRBV6-1	once	TRBJ1-1	CASSENLGAGTEAFF	TGTGCCAGCAGTGAGAATCTTGGGGCGGGGACTGAAGCTTTCTTT
12	-	TRBV10-1	once	TRBJ1-2	CAGRREEGGYTF	TGCGCCGGCCGCCGGGAGGAGGGTGGCTACACCTTC